This TCR beta chain comes out of a study of blood T cell repertoires in COVID-19. Germline V CDR1 and CDR2: MDHEN, SYDVKM. The CDR3 has 17 amino acids. The J segment lost 7 bases and the V segment lost 2 bases, leaving 11 bases of the junction unmatched. Produced via immunoSEQ multiplex PCR; TCRdb's table is partial and in-frame only. The data show 84,000 or so clones, with about 92% seen just once and around 6% held by the top ten. V usage is TRBV28 and J usage is TRBJ2-7, with 13 positions matching TRBD2. What was sequenced was peripheral blood. This receptor was taken from a woman aged 55 to 70 with active COVID-19. CDR3 DNA sequence: TGTGCCAGCAGTTTACAGGGACTAGCGGGATTATCCGGGGAGCAGTACTTC. Its protein product is CASSLQGLAGLSGEQYF.